These 10 T cell receptor beta chains share one sample of origin, sequenced in a study of cytomegalovirus exposure and HLA in healthy donors. PCR amplification relied on 60 Vbeta primers (plus 13 Jbeta primers). Profiled with immunoSEQ multiplex PCR; TCRdb holds only in-frame clones, not every one. This sample has more than 95,000 clones, with approximately 70% found just once. The material sequenced was PBMCs. Receptors originate from a woman aged 45-65 years in good health and CMV-seronegative.

The V call is TRBV4-3, the J call TRBJ2-3; D gene uncertain. In germline, CDR1 is LGHNA, CDR2 YSLEER. Trimming shortened V by 2 bases and J by 1 base, and 13 bases separated the two germline ends. The CDR3 has 16 residues. The CDR3 DNA is TGCGCCAGCAGCCAATCCCCTACCCGCGGCACAGATACGCAGTATTTT. It specifies CASSQSPTRGTDTQYF.

The rearrangement links TRBV7-2 to TRBJ1-3, with 9 bases aligning to TRBD1. Germline V gene lookup returns CDR1 SGHTA and CDR2 FQGNSA. After removal of 3 bases from V and 3 bases from J, the junction contained 0 bases not matched to a gene. The CDR3 runs to 14 residues. CDR3 DNA: TGTGCCAGCAGCTTGGGACAGGGTGGAAACACCATATATTTT. Protein product: CASSLGQGGNTIYF.

V is TRBV11-2 and J is TRBJ2-7, with D tentatively TRBD1 (5 bases). Germline-derived CDR1 and CDR2 are SGHAT and FQNNGV. The length of the CDR3 is 13 residues. Deletions cut 5 bases from V and 4 bases from J, with 12 bases between. The CDR3 sequence is CASSPTTAYEQYF. DNA of the CDR3: TGTGCCAGCAGCCCCACGACAGCTTACGAGCAGTACTTC.

The V and J genes are TRBV28 and TRBJ2-7, with D tentatively TRBD1 (6 bases). V gave up 5 bases and J gave up 4 bases, with 9 bases separating them. The V gene's germline CDR1 is MDHEN and CDR2 SYDVKM. CDR3 size: 12 residues. CDR3 protein: CASSPGEYEQYF. CDR3 DNA sequence: TGTGCCAGCAGTCCAGGGGAGTACGAGCAGTACTTC.

In this sample, this clone turned up once. This CDR3 is CASSIPGDTDTQYF. In DNA, the CDR3 is TGCGCCAGCAGTATTCCGGGAGACACAGATACGCAGTATTTT. The chain is built from TRBV10-1 and TRBJ2-3; D perhaps matches TRBD2 (6 bases). This CDR3 is 14 amino acids long. Germline CDR1 WNHNN, CDR2 SYGVQD (reference sequence). V gave up 5 bases and J gave up 2 bases, with 11 bases separating them.

The chain uses TRBV11-2 and TRBJ2-2, with D possibly being TRBD1 (5 bases). V lost 10 bases to trimming and J lost 4 bases, with 19 bases between them. This CDR3 is 15 amino acids long. Germline CDR1 reads SGHAT; CDR2 reads FQNNGV. This chain's CDR3 is CATSRVPQSTGELFF. The CDR3, as DNA: TGTGCCACGAGCAGGGTGCCGCAGAGCACCGGGGAGCTGTTTTTT.

The sample holds one count of this clone. This chain links TRBV18 with TRBJ2-7; D not certain. The CDR3 covers 14 residues. V was pared by 2 bases and J by 2 bases, with 10 bases between. The germline CDR1 and CDR2 sequences are KGHSH and LQKENI. CDR3 region: CASSPGRSPYEQYF. Written as DNA, the CDR3 is TGTGCCAGCTCACCAGGCCGCTCACCCTACGAGCAGTACTTC.

The chain is built from TRBV7-9 and TRBJ2-5; TRBD1 might be the D (6 bases). Trimming shortened V by 11 bases and J by 1 base, and 20 bases separated the two germline ends. The CDR3 sequence is 15 residues long. Germline V CDR1 and CDR2: SEHNR, FQNEAQ (reference sequence). CDR3 region: CAVTGSTSSQETQYF. The CDR3 DNA sequence: TGTGCCGTAACAGGGAGTACCTCTAGCCAAGAGACCCAGTACTTC.

The chain joins TRBV6-5 to TRBJ2-6; TRBD1 matches at 10 bases. CDR3 length equals 15 residues. Germline V gene data show CDR1 as MNHEY and CDR2 as SVGAGI. V dropped 0 bases and J dropped 8; count of bases not matched to a gene: 1. The CDR3 region has the DNA TGTGCCAGCAGTTACTCGACAGGGGGCACCAACGTCCTGACTTTC. Amino acid sequence: CASSYSTGGTNVLTF.

This chain uses TRBV20-1 with TRBJ2-7, with 7 bases aligning to TRBD1. The CDR3 contains 11 residues. CDR1 and CDR2 (germline): DFQATT, SNEGSKA (reference sequence). With 8 bases clipped from V and 5 bases from J, the junction kept 6 bases outside the gene matches. CDR3 nucleotides: TGCAGTCCCAAACAGGGGAACGAGCAGTACTTC. Its protein product is CSPKQGNEQYF.